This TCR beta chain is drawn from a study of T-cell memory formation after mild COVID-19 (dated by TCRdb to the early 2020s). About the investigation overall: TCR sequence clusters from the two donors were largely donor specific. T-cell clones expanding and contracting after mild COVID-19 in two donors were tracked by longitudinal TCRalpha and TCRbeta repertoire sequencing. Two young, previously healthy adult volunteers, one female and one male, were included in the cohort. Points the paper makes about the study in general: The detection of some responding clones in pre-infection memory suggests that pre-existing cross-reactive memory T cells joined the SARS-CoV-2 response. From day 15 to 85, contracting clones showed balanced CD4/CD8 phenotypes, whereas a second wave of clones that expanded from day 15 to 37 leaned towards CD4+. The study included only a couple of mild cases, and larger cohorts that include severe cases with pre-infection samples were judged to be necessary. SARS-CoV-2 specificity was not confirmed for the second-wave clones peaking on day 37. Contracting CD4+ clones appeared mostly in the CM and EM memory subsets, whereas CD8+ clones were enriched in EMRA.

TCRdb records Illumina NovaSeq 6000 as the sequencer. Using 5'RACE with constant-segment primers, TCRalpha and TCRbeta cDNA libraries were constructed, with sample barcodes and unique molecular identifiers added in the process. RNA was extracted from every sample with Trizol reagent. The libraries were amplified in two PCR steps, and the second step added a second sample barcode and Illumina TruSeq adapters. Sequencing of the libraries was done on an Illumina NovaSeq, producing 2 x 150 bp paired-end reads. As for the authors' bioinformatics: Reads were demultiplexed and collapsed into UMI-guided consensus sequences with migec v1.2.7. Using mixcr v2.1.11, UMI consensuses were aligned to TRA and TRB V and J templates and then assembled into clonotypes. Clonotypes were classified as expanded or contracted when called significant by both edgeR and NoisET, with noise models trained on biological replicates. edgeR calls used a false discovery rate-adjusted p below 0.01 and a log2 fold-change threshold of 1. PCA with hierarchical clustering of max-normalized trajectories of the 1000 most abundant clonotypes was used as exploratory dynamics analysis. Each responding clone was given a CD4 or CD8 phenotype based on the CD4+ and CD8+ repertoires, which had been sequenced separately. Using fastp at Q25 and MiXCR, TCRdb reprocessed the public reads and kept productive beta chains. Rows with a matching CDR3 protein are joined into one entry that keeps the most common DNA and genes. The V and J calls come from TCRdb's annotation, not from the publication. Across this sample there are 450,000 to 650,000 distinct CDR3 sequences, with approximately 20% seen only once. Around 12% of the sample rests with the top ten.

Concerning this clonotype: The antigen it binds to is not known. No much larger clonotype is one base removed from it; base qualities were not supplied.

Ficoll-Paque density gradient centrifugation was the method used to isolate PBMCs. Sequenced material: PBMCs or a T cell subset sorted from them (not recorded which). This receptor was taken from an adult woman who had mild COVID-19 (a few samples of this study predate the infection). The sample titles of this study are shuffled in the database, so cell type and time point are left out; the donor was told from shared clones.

The DNA is as follows: TGCGCCAGCAGCCAAGAGATGTCGGTCACCTACGAGCAGTACTTC. The resulting protein is CASSQEMSVTYEQYF. The chain couples TRBV4-1 to TRBJ2-7; there is no confident call for the D gene. Spanning cysteine to phenylalanine, the CDR3 consists of 15 amino acids. The DNA shown is the 45-base CDR3, in frame from base 1. V is reduced by 0 bases and J by 2 bases, leaving a spacing of 11 bases between them. In the germline V gene, CDR1 corresponds to MGHRA and CDR2 to YSYEKL.